This TCR beta chain was profiled in a study of identical twins. This clonotype showed up just a few times. The germline V and J ends were trimmed by 3 bases and 5 bases, with 15 bases remaining between them. Germline V gene data show CDR1 as SGHRS and CDR2 as YFSETQ. The CDR3 totals 15 residues. TCRdb passed the 5' RACE reads through MiXCR, listing each CDR3 protein once. The sample lists some 790,000 distinct CDR3 sequences; roughly 18% were seen once. A further study also used this sample, focusing on T cells expressing NK-cell markers. As that study records: Investigators obtained TCR beta repertoires from sorted CD3+CD56+NKG2C+, CD3+CD56+NKG2C- and CD3+CD56-NKG2C+ T cells. Expanded NKG2C+ T cell clones were not confirmed as HCMV-specific.

Sequencing was performed on PBMCs. V usage is TRBV5-1 and J usage is TRBJ2-1, with D perhaps TRBD1 (6 bases). This clonotype originated in a woman younger than 30 in good health. This chain's CDR3 is CASSSQGSSNNEQFF. In DNA, the CDR3 is TGCGCCAGCAGCTCCCAGGGGTCCTCAAACAATGAGCAGTTCTTC.